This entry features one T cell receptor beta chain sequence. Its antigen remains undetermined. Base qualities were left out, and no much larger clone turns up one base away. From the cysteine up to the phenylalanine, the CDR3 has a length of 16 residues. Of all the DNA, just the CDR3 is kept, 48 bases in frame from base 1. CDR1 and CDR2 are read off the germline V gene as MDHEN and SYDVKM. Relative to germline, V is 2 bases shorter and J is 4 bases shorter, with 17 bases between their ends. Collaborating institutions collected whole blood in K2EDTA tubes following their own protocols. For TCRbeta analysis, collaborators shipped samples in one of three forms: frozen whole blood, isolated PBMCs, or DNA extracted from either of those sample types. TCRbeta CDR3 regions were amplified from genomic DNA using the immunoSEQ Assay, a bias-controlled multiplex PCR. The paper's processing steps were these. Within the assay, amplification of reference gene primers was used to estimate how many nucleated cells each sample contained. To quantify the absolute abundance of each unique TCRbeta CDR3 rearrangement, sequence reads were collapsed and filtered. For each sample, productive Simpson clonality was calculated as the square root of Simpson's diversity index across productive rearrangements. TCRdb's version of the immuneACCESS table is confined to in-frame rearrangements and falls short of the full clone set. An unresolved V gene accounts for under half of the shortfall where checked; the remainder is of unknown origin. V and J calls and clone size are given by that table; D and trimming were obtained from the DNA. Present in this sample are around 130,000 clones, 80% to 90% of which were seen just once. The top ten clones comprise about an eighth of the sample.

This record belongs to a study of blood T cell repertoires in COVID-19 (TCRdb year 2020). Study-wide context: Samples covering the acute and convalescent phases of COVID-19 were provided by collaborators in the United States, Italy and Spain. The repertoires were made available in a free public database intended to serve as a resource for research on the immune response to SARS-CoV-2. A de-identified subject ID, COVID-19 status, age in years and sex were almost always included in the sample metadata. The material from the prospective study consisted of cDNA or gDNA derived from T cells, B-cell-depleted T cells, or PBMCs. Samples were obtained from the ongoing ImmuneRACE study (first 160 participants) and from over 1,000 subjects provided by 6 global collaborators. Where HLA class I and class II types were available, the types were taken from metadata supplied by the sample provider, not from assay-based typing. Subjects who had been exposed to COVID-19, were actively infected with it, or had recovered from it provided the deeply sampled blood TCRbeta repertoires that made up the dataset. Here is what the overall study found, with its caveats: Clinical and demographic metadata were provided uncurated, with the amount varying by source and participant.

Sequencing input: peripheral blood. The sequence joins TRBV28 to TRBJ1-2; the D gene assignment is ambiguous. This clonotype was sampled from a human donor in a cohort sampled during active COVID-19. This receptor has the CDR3 CASSLNPGGQTYGYTF. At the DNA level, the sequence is TGTGCCAGCAGTTTAAATCCGGGAGGGCAGACCTATGGCTACACCTTC.